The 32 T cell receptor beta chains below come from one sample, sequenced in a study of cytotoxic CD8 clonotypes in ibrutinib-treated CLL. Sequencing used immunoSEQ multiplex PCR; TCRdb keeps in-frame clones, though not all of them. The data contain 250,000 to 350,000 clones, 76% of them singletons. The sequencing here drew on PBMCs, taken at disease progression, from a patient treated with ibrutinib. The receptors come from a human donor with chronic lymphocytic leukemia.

The CDR3 protein is CASRQARRGTDTQYF. The CDR3 nucleotides read TGTGCCAGTAGACAGGCCAGGAGGGGGACAGATACGCAGTATTTT. The chain employs TRBV19 and TRBJ2-3, with D perhaps assigned TRBD1 or TRBD2 (6 bases each). CDR1 LNHDA and CDR2 SQIVND come from the germline V gene (reference sequence). The germline V and J ends were trimmed by 6 bases and 3 bases, with 16 bases remaining between them. The CDR3 covers 15 residues.

CDR3 sequence reads: CASRTGWDEQYF. In DNA form, the CDR3 reads TGTGCCAGCAGGACAGGGTGGGACGAGCAGTACTTC. The chain is built from TRBV6-5 and TRBJ2-7, with 7 bases that match TRBD1. V dropped 6 bases and J dropped 5; count of bases not matched to a gene: 4. The germline gives CDR1 MNHEY, CDR2 SVGAGI. The CDR3 is 12 residues long.

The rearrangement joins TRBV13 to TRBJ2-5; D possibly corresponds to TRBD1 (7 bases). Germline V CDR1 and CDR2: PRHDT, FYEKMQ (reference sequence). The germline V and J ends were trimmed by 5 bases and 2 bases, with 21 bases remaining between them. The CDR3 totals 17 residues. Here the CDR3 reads CASSTSAAGGLQETQYF. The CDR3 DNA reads TGTGCCAGCAGCACATCCGCCGCAGGGGGACTTCAAGAGACCCAGTACTTC.

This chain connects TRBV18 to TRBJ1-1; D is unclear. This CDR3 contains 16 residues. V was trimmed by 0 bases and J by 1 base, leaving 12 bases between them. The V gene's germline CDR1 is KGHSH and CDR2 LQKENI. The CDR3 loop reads CASSPPPRVWNTEAFF. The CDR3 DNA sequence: TGTGCCAGCTCACCACCGCCGAGGGTATGGAACACTGAAGCTTTCTTT. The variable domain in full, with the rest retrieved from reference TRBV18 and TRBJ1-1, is NAGVMQNPRHLVRRRGQEARLRCSPMKGHSHVYWYRQLPEEGLKFMVYLQKENIIDESGMPKERFSAEFPKEGPSILRIQQVVRGDSAAYFCASSPPPRVWNTEAFFGQGTRLTVV.

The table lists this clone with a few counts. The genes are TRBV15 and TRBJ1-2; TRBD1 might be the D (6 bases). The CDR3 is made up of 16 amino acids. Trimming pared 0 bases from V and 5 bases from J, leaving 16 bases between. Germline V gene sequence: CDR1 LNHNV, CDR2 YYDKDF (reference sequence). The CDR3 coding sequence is TGTGCCACCAGCAGAGATGGGTTGACAGGTCGGTATGGCTACACCTTC. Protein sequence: CATSRDGLTGRYGYTF.

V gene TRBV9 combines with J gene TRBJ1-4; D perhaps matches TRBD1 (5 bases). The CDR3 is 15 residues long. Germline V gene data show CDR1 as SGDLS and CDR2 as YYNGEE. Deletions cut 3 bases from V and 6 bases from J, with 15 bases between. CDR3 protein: CASSGPGLGDEKLFF. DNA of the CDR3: TGTGCCAGCAGCGGCCCGGGACTGGGGGATGAAAAACTGTTTTTT. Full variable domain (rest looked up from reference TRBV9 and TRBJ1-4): DSGVTQTPKHLITATGQRVTLRCSPRSGDLSVYWYQQSLDQGLQFLIQYYNGEERAKGNILERFSAQQFPDLHSELNLSSLELGDSALYFCASSGPGLGDEKLFFGSGTQLSVL.

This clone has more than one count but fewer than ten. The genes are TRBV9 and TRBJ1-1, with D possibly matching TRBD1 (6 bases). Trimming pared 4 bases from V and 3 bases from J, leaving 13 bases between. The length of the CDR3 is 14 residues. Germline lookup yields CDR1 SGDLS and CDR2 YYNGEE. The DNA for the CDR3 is TGTGCCAGCAGCCCTCGGGACACATACACTGAAGCTTTCTTT. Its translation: CASSPRDTYTEAFF.

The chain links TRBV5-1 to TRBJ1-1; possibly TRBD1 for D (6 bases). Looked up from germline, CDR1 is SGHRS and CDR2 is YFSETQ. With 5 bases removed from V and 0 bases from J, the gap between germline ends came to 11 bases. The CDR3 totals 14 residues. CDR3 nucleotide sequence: TGCGCCAGCAGTAACTGGGGGCTGAACACTGAAGCTTTCTTT. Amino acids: CASSNWGLNTEAFF.

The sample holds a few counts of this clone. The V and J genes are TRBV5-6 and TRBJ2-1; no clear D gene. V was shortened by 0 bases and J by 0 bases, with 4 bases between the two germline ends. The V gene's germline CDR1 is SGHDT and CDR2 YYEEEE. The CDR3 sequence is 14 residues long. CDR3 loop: CASSLGSSYNEQFF. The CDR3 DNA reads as TGTGCCAGCAGCTTGGGTAGCTCCTACAATGAGCAGTTCTTC.

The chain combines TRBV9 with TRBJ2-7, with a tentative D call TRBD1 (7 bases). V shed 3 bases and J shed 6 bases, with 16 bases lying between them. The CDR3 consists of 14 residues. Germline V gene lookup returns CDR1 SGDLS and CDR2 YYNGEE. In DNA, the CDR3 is TGTGCCAGCAGCGCGCAGGGGGGTTCGGCCGAGCAGTACTTC. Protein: CASSAQGGSAEQYF. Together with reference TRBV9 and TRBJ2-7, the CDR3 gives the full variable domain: DSGVTQTPKHLITATGQRVTLRCSPRSGDLSVYWYQQSLDQGLQFLIQYYNGEERAKGNILERFSAQQFPDLHSELNLSSLELGDSALYFCASSAQGGSAEQYFGPGTRLTVT.

The CDR3 bases are TGTGCCAGTAGTATAGAGGTAGCGGGGGGCCCACATCCGTTCTTC. Encoded protein: CASSIEVAGGPHPFF. The chain is built from TRBV19 and TRBJ2-1; the match to TRBD2 covers 10 bases. The germline V gene has CDR1 LNHDA and CDR2 SQIVND (reference sequence). The V gene end was trimmed by 0 bases and the J gene end by 15 bases; junction bases not matched to a gene: 11. There are 15 residues in the CDR3.

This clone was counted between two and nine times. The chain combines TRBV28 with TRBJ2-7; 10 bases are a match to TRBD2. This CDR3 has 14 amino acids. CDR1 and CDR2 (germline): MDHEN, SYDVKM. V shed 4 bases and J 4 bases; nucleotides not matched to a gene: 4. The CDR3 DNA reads TGTGCCAGCAGTTCACTAGCGGGACTGTACGAGCAGTACTTC. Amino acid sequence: CASSSLAGLYEQYF. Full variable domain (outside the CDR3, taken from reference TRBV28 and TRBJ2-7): DVKVTQSSRYLVKRTGEKVFLECVQDMDHENMFWYRQDPGLGLRLIYFSYDVKMKEKGDIPEGYSVSREKKERFSLILESASTNQTSMYLCASSSLAGLYEQYFGPGTRLTVT.

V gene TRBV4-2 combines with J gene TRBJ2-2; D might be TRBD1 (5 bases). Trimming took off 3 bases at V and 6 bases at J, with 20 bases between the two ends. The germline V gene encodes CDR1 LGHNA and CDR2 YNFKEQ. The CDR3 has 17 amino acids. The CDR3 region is CASSHHTGWNEAGELFF. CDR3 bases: TGTGCCAGCAGCCACCACACAGGATGGAATGAGGCCGGGGAGCTGTTTTTT.

DNA of the CDR3: TGTGCCAGCAGCTTAGTAGCGGGAGGGGATGTGGAGCAGTACTTC. Translated: CASSLVAGGDVEQYF. V gene TRBV7-2 combines with J gene TRBJ2-7, with TRBD2 identical over 11 bases. CDR3 length: 15 residues. Germline V lookup: CDR1 SGHTA, CDR2 FQGNSA. V was pared by 1 base and J by 7 bases, with 6 bases of the junction left unmatched.

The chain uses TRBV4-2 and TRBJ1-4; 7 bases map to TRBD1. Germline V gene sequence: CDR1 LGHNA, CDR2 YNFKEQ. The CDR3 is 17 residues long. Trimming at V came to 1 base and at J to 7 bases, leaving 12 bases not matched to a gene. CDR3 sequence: CASSQALVGGGSEKLFF. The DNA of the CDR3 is TGTGCCAGCAGCCAAGCGCTGGTAGGGGGCGGGAGTGAAAAACTGTTTTTT.

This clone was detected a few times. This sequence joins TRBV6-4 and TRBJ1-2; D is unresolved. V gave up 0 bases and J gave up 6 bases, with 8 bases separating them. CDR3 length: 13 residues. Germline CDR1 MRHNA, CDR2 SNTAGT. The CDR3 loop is CASSDSPWDGYTF. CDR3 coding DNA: TGTGCCAGCAGTGACTCGCCCTGGGATGGCTACACCTTC.

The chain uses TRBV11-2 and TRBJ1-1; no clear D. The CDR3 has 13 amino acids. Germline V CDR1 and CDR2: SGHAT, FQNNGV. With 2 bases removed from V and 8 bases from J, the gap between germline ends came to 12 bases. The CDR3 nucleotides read TGTGCCAGCAGCTTACATATGCGGAAAGAAGCTTTCTTT. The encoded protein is CASSLHMRKEAFF.

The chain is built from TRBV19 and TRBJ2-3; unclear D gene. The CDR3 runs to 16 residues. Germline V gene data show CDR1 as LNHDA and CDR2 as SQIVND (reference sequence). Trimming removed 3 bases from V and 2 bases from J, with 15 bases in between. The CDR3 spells CASSIRAVTPTDTQYF. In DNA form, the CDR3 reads TGTGCCAGTAGTATTAGGGCCGTCACACCCACAGATACGCAGTATTTT.

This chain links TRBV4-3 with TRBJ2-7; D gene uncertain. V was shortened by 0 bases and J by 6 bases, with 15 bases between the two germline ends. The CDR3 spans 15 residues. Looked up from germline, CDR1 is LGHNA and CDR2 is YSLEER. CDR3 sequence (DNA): TGCGCCAGCAGCCAAGATTCGGCACCCGGCGGCGAGCAGTACTTC. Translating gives CASSQDSAPGGEQYF.

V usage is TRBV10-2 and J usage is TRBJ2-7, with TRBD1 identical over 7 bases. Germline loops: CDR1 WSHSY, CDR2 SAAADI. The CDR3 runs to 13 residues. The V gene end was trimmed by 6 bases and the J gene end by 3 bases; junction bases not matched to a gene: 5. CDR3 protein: CASRLTGFYEQYF. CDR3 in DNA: TGCGCCAGCAGACTGACAGGGTTCTACGAGCAGTACTTC.

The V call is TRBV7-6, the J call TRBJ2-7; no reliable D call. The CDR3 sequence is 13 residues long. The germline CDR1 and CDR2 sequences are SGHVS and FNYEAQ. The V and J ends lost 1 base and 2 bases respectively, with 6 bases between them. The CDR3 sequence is CASSLGDTYEQYF. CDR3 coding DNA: TGTGCCAGCAGCTTAGGCGACACCTACGAGCAGTACTTC.

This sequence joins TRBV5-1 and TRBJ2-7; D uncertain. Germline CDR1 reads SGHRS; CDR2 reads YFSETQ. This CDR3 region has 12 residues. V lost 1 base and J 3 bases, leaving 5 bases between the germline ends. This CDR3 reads CASSLTNYEQYF. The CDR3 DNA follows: TGCGCCAGCAGCTTGACGAACTACGAGCAGTACTTC. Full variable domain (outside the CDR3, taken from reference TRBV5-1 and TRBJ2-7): KAGVTQTPRYLIKTRGQQVTLSCSPISGHRSVSWYQQTPGQGLQFLFEYFSETQRNKGNFPGRFSGRQFSNSRSEMNVSTLELGDSALYLCASSLTNYEQYFGPGTRLTVT.

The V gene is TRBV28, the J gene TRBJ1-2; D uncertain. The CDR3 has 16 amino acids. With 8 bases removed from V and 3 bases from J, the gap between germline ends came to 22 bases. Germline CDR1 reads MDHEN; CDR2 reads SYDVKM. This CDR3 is CASARRSDPVDYGYTF. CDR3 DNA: TGTGCCAGCGCCCGACGCTCCGACCCTGTGGACTATGGCTACACCTTC.

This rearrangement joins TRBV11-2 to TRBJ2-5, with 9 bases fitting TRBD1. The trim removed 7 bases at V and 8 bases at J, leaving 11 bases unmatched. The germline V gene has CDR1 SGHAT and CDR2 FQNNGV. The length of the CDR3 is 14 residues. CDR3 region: CASTHFRDRVTQYF. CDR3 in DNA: TGTGCCAGCACCCATTTCCGGGACAGGGTCACCCAGTACTTC.

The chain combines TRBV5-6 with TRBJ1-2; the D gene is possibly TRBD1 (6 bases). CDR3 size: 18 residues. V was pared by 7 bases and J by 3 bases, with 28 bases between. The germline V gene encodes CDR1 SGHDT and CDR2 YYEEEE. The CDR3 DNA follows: TGTGCCAGCTTCACCGGGACACCTAGGTTTATTTCCCACTATGGCTACACCTTC. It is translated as CASFTGTPRFISHYGYTF.

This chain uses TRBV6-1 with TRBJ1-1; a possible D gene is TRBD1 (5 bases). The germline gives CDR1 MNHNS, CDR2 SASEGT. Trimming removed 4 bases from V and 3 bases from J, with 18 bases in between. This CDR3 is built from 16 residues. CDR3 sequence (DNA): TGTGCCAGCAGTGCCGTTGGGGGTAGGAAACACACTGAAGCTTTCTTT. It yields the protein CASSAVGGRKHTEAFF.

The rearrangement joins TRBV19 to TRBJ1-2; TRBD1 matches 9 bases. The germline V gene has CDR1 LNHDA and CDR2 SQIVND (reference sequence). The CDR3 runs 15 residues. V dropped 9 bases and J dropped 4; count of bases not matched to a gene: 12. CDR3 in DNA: TGTGCCAGCCAGGGTTGGACAGGGGCTGCCTATGGCTACACCTTC. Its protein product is CASQGWTGAAYGYTF.

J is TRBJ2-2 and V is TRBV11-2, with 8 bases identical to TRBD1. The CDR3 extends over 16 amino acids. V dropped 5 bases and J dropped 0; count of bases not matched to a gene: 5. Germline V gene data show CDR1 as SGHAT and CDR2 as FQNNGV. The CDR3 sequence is CASSMPTGANTGELFF. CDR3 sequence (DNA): TGTGCCAGCAGCATGCCGACAGGGGCGAACACCGGGGAGCTGTTTTTT.

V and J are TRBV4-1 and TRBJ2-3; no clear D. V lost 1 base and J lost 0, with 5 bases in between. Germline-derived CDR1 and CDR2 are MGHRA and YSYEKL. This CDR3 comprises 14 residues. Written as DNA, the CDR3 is TGCGCCAGCAGCCAAGGCACTAGCACAGATACGCAGTATTTT. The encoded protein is CASSQGTSTDTQYF.

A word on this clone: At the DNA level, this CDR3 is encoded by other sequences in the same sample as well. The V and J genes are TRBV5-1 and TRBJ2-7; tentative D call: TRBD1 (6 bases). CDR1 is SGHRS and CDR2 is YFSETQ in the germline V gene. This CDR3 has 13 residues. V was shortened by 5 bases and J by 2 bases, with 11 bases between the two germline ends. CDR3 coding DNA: TGCGCCAGCAGTTCACAGGGCCCCTACGAGCAGTACTTC. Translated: CASSSQGPYEQYF.

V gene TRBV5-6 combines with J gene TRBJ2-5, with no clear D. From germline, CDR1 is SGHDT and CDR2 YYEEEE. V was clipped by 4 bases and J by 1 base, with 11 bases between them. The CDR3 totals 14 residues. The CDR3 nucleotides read TGTGCCAGCAGCCCACGTATTCTCCAAGAGACCCAGTACTTC. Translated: CASSPRILQETQYF.

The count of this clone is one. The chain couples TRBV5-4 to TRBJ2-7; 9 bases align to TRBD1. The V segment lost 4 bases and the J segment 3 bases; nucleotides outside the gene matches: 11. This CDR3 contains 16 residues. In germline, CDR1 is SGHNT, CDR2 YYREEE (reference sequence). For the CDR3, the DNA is TGTGCCAGCAGCCTCGCTCGGACAGGGGAGAACTACGAGCAGTACTTC. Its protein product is CASSLARTGENYEQYF.